The source of this TCR beta chain is a study of radiation and T cells in renal cell carcinoma. Overall study results and limits: Top tumor clonotypes rose in blood 2 weeks post-radiation, then contracted.

Note on this clone: Its specificity is unknown.

The CDR3 is 17 amino acids. Germline V gene sequence: CDR1 MDHEN, CDR2 SYDVKM. Trimming took 7 bases from V and 8 from J; bases not matched to a gene: 20. Time point of the sample: baseline pretreatment blood. As for treatment: 15 Gy SBRT to primary tumor, nephrectomy 4 weeks later. The repertoire was sequenced with immunoSEQ multiplex PCR; TCRdb's copy has only in-frame clones and lacks some. The sample lists approximately 110,000 clones; around 83% were seen once. Source: blood, taken from a patient whose treatment included radiotherapy and nephrectomy. The chain links TRBV28 to TRBJ1-2; 9 nucleotides agree with TRBD1. This receptor was taken from a woman in her sixties with renal cell carcinoma. CDR3 nucleotide sequence: TGTGCCAGCACCATAGGCGGGACAGGGACCTTTCTAGGGGGCTACACCTTC. Translating it yields CASTIGGTGTFLGGYTF.